The 20 T cell receptor beta chains below were found in one sample sequenced in a study of cytomegalovirus exposure and HLA in healthy donors. A multiplex PCR was run with 60 Vbeta primers and 13 Jbeta primers. This table comes from immunoSEQ multiplex PCR, and its TCRdb copy is limited to in-frame clones, with some not included. The sample lists 130,000 to 150,000 clones; 79% were seen once. Material for sequencing was PBMCs. All receptors come from a man aged 18 to 29 in good health and CMV-seronegative.

The genes are TRBV7-2 and TRBJ1-3; a possible D gene is TRBD1 (5 bases). CDR1 and CDR2 (germline): SGHTA, FQGNSA. The CDR3 loop spans 16 amino acids. V shed 7 bases and J shed 0 bases, with 16 bases lying between them. The CDR3 nucleotides are TGTGCCAGCACGCTTGGGGGGAGTTACTCTGGAAACACCATATATTTT. This encodes CASTLGGSYSGNTIYF.

This clone was found once. The chain uses TRBV5-1 and TRBJ2-1, with TRBD2 identical over 11 bases. Germline-derived CDR1 and CDR2 are SGHRS and YFSETQ. CDR3 size: 16 residues. Trimming at V came to 4 bases and at J to 6 bases, leaving 9 bases not matched to a gene. In DNA, the CDR3 is TGCGCCAGCAGCCCCCTCGGGACTAGCGGCATCAATGAGCAGTTCTTC. This encodes CASSPLGTSGINEQFF.

The chain employs TRBV30 and TRBJ2-2; D ambiguous. The V and J ends lost 6 bases and 6 bases respectively, with 8 bases between them. Germline V lookup: CDR1 GTSNPN, CDR2 SVGIG (reference sequence). The CDR3 is 11 residues long. The CDR3 sequence: CACPGPGELFF. For the CDR3, the DNA is TGTGCCTGCCCGGGTCCCGGGGAGCTGTTTTTT.

This clone was found once. This sequence joins TRBV29-1 and TRBJ2-5; 9 positions match TRBD2. The V gene end was trimmed by 4 bases and the J gene end by 9 bases; junction bases not matched to a gene: 6. From germline, CDR1 is SQVTM and CDR2 ANQGSEA. The CDR3 runs to 12 residues. CDR3 in DNA: TGCAGCGTTGCAGCGGGGGGAGGGGCCCAGTACTTC. Translated: CSVAAGGGAQYF.

The genes are TRBV6-6 and TRBJ2-7; 11 bases are a match to TRBD1. CDR3 length: 15 amino acids. J was trimmed by 6 bases and V by 8 bases; bases with no gene match: 12. CDR1 MNHNY and CDR2 SVGAGI come from the germline V gene (reference sequence). This chain's CDR3 is CASHPVGTGGSEQYF. The CDR3 nucleotides are TGTGCCAGCCATCCAGTCGGGACAGGGGGATCCGAGCAGTACTTC.

The J gene is TRBJ2-2, the V gene TRBV7-9, with D perhaps TRBD1 (6 bases). The germline V gene has CDR1 SEHNR and CDR2 FQNEAQ (reference sequence). The CDR3 has 15 amino acids. Trimming shortened V by 7 bases and J by 0 bases, and 12 bases separated the two germline ends. The CDR3 coding sequence is TGTGCCAGCACCCTCGGGACATCGAACACCGGGGAGCTGTTTTTT. This codes for CASTLGTSNTGELFF. The complete variable domain, with remaining parts taken from reference TRBV7-9 and TRBJ2-2, reads DTGVSQNPRHKITKRGQNVTFRCDPISEHNRLYWYRQTLGQGPEFLTYFQNEAQLEKSRLLSDRFSAERPKGSFSTLEIQRTEQGDSAMYLCASTLGTSNTGELFFGEGSRLTVL.

The V and J genes are TRBV13 and TRBJ2-7; D is possibly TRBD1 (6 bases). This CDR3 region has 14 residues. The V and J ends lost 1 base and 3 bases respectively, with 10 bases between them. Germline V CDR1 and CDR2: PRHDT, FYEKMQ (reference sequence). DNA for the CDR3: TGTGCCAGCAGCTTAGCGGCCAGGGGCTACGAGCAGTACTTC. It codes for CASSLAARGYEQYF.

This chain uses TRBV10-3 with TRBJ2-7; possible D gene TRBD1, 6 bases. The CDR3 length is 14 residues. Germline assignment: CDR1 ENHRY and CDR2 SYGVKD. The ends were cut back, 10 bases at V and 7 bases at J, with 23 bases in the middle. The CDR3 is CATVDSDRLVEQYF. DNA of the CDR3: TGTGCCACGGTAGACTCTGACAGGTTGGTTGAGCAGTACTTC.

The chain has TRBV11-2 and TRBJ2-3, with TRBD1 matching 8 bases. V trimming: 5 bases; J trimming: 1 base; junction bases outside the gene matches: 14. The CDR3 loop spans 18 amino acids. The V gene's germline CDR1 is SGHAT and CDR2 FQNNGV. CDR3 DNA sequence: TGTGCCAGCAGCGCAGGGGGCGGGCTCCGGCAGGGCACAGATACGCAGTATTTT. Its protein product is CASSAGGGLRQGTDTQYF.

This clone was counted only a few times. The rearrangement links TRBV7-9 to TRBJ2-2, with 8 positions matching TRBD1. Germline CDR1 SEHNR, CDR2 FQNEAQ (reference sequence). The CDR3 consists of 15 residues. Trimming took 6 bases from V and 4 from J; bases not matched to a gene: 7. CDR3 sequence: CASSTRDRSTGELFF. CDR3 coding DNA: TGTGCCAGCAGTACACGGGACAGGTCCACCGGGGAGCTGTTTTTT. The whole variable domain, remainder taken from reference TRBV7-9 and TRBJ2-2, is DTGVSQNPRHKITKRGQNVTFRCDPISEHNRLYWYRQTLGQGPEFLTYFQNEAQLEKSRLLSDRFSAERPKGSFSTLEIQRTEQGDSAMYLCASSTRDRSTGELFFGEGSRLTVL.

This clone has only a few counts. The chain couples TRBV5-6 to TRBJ1-4, with 9 bases that match TRBD1. The CDR3 has 14 amino acids. Germline values: CDR1 SGHDT, CDR2 YYEEEE. V trimming: 5 bases; J trimming: 7 bases; junction bases outside the gene matches: 6. The CDR3 DNA is TGTGCCAGCAGTACAGGGGGCGTAGGTGAAAAACTGTTTTTT. Translated: CASSTGGVGEKLFF.

The rearrangement uses TRBV5-1 and TRBJ1-1; 7 bases align to TRBD1. From germline, CDR1 is SGHRS and CDR2 YFSETQ. The V gene end was trimmed by 3 bases and the J gene end by 3 bases; junction bases not matched to a gene: 8. The CDR3 totals 15 residues. The CDR3 loop is CASSSRRQGDTEAFF. CDR3 nucleotides: TGCGCCAGCAGCTCACGGCGACAGGGTGACACTGAAGCTTTCTTT.

The chain carries TRBV2 and TRBJ1-1; the D gene is possibly TRBD1 (6 bases). Germline V CDR1 and CDR2: SNHLY, FYNNEI. The CDR3 has 15 amino acids. Between the trimmed V and J ends, which lost 7 bases and 7 bases, there was a span of 22 bases. The CDR3 sequence is CASNSPGEGKNEAFF. CDR3 sequence (DNA): TGTGCCAGCAACTCGCCAGGGGAGGGGAAGAATGAAGCTTTCTTT.

The table lists this clone with a few counts. The sample has other DNA sequences that encode this CDR3 too. J is TRBJ2-7 and V is TRBV4-3; TRBD2 aligns across 7 bases. The CDR3 length is 14 residues. V lost 1 base, J lost 4 bases, and 4 bases stayed unmatched. CDR1 is LGHNA and CDR2 is YSLEER in the germline V gene. DNA of the CDR3: TGCGCCAGCAGCCAAGCTTCGGGGGGTTACGAGCAGTACTTC. This gives the protein CASSQASGGYEQYF.

The genes are TRBV27 and TRBJ2-3, with a weak D call TRBD1 (6 bases). V shed 3 bases and J shed 6 bases, with 13 bases lying between them. This CDR3 has 14 amino acids. The V gene's germline CDR1 is MNHEY and CDR2 SMNVEV (reference sequence). CDR3 sequence reads: CASSFQTGWDTQYF. In nucleotides, the CDR3 is TGTGCCAGCAGTTTCCAGACAGGTTGGGATACGCAGTATTTT.

Details on this clone: One junction end does not reproduce the germline sequence, and a read error may be involved. The chain is built from TRBV19 and TRBJ1-5; 8 positions agree with TRBD1. CDR1 is LNHDA and CDR2 is SQIVND in the germline V gene (reference sequence). The CDR3 spans 15 residues. CDR3 DNA sequence: TGTGCCAGTAGAATAGGCAGGGGGCTTGGTCAGCCCCAGCATTTT. It is translated as CASRIGRGLGQPQHF.

This rearrangement joins TRBV6-6 to TRBJ2-1; TRBD1 agrees at 7 bases. Germline trimming cut 2 bases from V and 7 bases from J; bases unmatched to any gene: 8. The CDR3 covers 15 residues. Per the germline V gene, CDR1 is MNHNY and CDR2 is SVGAGI (reference sequence). The CDR3 region has the DNA TGTGCCAGCAGTTACACCAGACAGGGCTCAAATGAGCAGTTCTTC. The encoded protein is CASSYTRQGSNEQFF.

J is TRBJ1-6 and V is TRBV30; D unclear. The CDR3 length is 15 residues. V lost 1 base and J lost 3, with 10 bases in between. Looked up from germline, CDR1 is GTSNPN and CDR2 is SVGIG (reference sequence). CDR3 amino acids: CAWSEAAFYNSPLHF. The CDR3 DNA is TGTGCCTGGAGTGAAGCAGCGTTCTATAATTCACCCCTCCACTTT.

The J gene is TRBJ2-2, the V gene TRBV11-2; tentatively, D is TRBD2 (6 bases). This CDR3 spans 15 amino acids. Trimming pared 1 base from V and 7 bases from J, leaving 13 bases between. CDR1 is SGHAT and CDR2 is FQNNGV in the germline V gene. CDR3 region: CASSLGPGEVGELFF. The CDR3 DNA sequence: TGTGCCAGCAGCTTAGGTCCCGGGGAGGTCGGGGAGCTGTTTTTT.

The J gene is TRBJ1-2, the V gene TRBV2, with D possibly matching TRBD1 (6 bases). Trimming removed 4 bases at V and 1 base at J, with 13 bases between. The germline V gene has CDR1 SNHLY and CDR2 FYNNEI. CDR3 length: 15 amino acids. DNA of the CDR3: TGTGCCAGCAGTGTACCGGACAGCTTTAACTATGGCTACACCTTC. This translates into CASSVPDSFNYGYTF.